This record covers a single T cell receptor beta chain. Its antigen is undetermined. Original analysis: There were no quality scores in the junction-only immunoSEQ sequences, so filtering differed. The method was immunoSEQ multiplex PCR; TCRdb's version includes in-frame clones alone and lacks a portion of them. V, J and clone size were drawn from that table, and D and trimming were deduced from the DNA. The sample has around 750,000 clones, less than 85% seen once. V lost 5 bases to trimming and J lost 8 bases, with 19 bases between them. The CDR3 totals 15 residues. The V gene's germline CDR1 is SGHTA and CDR2 FQGNSA. The entry originates in a study of shared clonotypes between healthy human individuals. Study results and caveats: Roughly 4.7% was the fraction of naive CD4 clonotypes found shared across four donors. When compared with the clonotypes that were shared by all four sorted-subset donors, the non-shared clonotypes turned out to have lower generation probabilities.

The sequenced sample was memory CD4+ T cells sorted from blood. Subset meaning: CD45RA-negative fraction. The receptor was derived from a woman in her thirties in good health. The chain carries TRBV7-2 and TRBJ2-1; the D gene is possibly TRBD1 (6 bases). This CDR3 reads CASSQQGLTRDEQFF. CDR3 DNA: TGTGCCAGCAGCCAGCAGGGGTTGACACGGGATGAGCAGTTCTTC. Full variable domain (rest looked up from reference TRBV7-2 and TRBJ2-1): GAGVSQSPSNKVTEKGKDVELRCDPISGHTALYWYRQSLGQGLEFLIYFQGNSAPDKSGLPSDRFSAERTGGSVSTLTIQRTQQEDSAVYLCASSQQGLTRDEQFFGPGTRLTVL.